This T cell receptor (beta chain) was documented in a study of cytomegalovirus exposure and HLA in healthy donors. Study overall: Researchers previously reported finding roughly 120 million unique TCR beta sequences from approximately 190 million T cells.

PCR amplification relied on 60 Vbeta primers (plus 13 Jbeta primers). This table comes from immunoSEQ multiplex PCR, and its TCRdb copy is limited to in-frame clones, with some not included. The table records about 160,000 clones, roughly 85% of them present only once. As concerns this clone: Antigen unknown.

The study, taken as a whole, reports: Productive rates of about 90% or about 30% were seen for most TCR beta V segments in an earlier analysis. A missense variant in DCLRE1C was later tied to TCR beta V- and J-gene trimming. A few of the chains that were CMV-associated were confirmed in vitro to be specific for CMV antigens.

V shed 11 bases, J shed 0 bases, and the junction held 8 bases outside the gene matches. The germline V gene encodes CDR1 ENHRY and CDR2 SYGVKD. The CDR3 runs to 14 residues. The sequence derives from a man in his late teens or twenties in good health and CMV-seropositive. The sequenced sample was PBMCs. V is TRBV10-3 and J is TRBJ2-3, with TRBD1 matching over 7 bases. The CDR3 protein is CAVTGDRSTDTQYF. DNA for the CDR3: TGTGCCGTCACAGGGGACAGAAGCACAGATACGCAGTATTTT.